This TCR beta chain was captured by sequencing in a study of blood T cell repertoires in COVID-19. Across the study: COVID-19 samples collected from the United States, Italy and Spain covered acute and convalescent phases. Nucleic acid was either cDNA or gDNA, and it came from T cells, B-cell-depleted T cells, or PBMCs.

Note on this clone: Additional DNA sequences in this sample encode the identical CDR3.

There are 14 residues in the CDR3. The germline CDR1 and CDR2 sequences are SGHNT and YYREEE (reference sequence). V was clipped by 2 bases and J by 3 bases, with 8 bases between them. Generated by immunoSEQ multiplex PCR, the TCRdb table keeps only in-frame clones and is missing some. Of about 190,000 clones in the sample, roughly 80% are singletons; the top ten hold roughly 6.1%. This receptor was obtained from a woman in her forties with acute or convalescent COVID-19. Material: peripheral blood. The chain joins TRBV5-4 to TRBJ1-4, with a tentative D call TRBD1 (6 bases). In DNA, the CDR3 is TGTGCCAGCAGCTTACAGGGAGCTAATGAAAAACTGTTTTTT. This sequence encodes CASSLQGANEKLFF.